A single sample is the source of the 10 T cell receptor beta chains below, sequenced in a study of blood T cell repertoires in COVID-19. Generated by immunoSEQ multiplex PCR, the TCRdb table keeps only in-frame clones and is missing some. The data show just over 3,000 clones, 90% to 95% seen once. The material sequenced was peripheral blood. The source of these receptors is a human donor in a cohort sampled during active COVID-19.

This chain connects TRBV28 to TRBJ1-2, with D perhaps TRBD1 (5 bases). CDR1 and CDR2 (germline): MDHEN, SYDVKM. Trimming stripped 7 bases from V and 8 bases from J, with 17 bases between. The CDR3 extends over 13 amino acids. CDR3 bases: TGTGCCAGCAAGGACGGGGGTTCTGGGGGCTACACCTTC. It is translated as CASKDGGSGGYTF.

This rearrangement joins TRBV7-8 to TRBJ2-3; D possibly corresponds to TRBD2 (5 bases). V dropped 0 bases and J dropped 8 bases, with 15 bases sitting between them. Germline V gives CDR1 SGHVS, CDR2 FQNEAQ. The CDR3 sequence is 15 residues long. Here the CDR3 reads CASSLAAGLWGTQYF. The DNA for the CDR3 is TGTGCCAGCAGCTTAGCCGCGGGCCTTTGGGGTACGCAGTATTTT.

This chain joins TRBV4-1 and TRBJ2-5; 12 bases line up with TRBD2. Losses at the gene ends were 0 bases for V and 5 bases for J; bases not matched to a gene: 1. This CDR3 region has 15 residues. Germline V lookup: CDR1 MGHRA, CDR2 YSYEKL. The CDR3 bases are TGCGCCAGCAGCCAAGATCTAGCGGGAGGGGAGACCCAGTACTTC. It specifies CASSQDLAGGETQYF.

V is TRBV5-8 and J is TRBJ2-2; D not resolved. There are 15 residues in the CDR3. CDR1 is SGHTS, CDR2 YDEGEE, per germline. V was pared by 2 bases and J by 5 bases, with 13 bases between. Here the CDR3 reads CASSFQALLTGELFF. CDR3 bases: TGTGCCAGCAGCTTTCAGGCCTTGTTAACCGGGGAGCTGTTTTTT.

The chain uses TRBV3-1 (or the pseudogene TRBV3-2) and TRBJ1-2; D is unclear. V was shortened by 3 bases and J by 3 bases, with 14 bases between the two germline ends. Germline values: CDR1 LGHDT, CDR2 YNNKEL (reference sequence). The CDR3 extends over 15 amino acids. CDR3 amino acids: CASSQSSTDYYGYTF. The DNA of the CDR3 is TGTGCCAGCAGCCAGAGTTCTACCGATTACTATGGCTACACCTTC.

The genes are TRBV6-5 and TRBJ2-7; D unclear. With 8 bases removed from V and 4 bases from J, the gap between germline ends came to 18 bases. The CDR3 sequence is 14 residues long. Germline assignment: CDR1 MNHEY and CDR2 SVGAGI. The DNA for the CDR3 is TGTGCCAGCTGTTGTGGCCTCCATCTTTACGAGCAGTACTTC. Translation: CASCCGLHLYEQYF.

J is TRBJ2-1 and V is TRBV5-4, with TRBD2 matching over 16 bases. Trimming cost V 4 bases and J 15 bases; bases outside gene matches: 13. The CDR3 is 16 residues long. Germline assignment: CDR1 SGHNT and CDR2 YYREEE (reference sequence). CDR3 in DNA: TGTGCCAGCAGCGTCAGCAGGGGACTAGCGGGAGGGCTCCCGTTCTTC. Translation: CASSVSRGLAGGLPFF.

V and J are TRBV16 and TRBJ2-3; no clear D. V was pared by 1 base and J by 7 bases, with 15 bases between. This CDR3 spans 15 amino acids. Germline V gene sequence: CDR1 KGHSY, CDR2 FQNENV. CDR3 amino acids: CASSQFGTLANTQYF. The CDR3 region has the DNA TGTGCCAGCAGCCAATTTGGCACCCTGGCAAATACGCAGTATTTT.

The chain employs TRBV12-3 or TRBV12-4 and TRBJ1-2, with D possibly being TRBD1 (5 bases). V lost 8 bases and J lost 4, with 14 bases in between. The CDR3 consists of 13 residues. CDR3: CASARGSVYGYTF. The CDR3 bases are TGTGCCAGCGCGCGGGGCTCAGTCTATGGCTACACCTTC.

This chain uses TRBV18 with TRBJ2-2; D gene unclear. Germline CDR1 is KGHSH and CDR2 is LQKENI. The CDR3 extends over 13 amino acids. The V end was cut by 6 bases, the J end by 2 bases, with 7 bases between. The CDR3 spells CASSKQNTGELFF. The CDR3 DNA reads TGTGCCAGCTCGAAACAAAACACCGGGGAGCTGTTTTTT.